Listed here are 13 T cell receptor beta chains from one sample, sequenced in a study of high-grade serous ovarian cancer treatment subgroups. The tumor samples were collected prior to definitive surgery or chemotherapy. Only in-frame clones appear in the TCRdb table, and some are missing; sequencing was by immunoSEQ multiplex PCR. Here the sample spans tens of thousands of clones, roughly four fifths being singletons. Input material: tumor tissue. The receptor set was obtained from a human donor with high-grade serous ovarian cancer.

The CDR3 is CASSLRGRTGGETQYF. The CDR3 DNA follows: TGCGCCAGCAGCTTGAGGGGCCGGACAGGGGGTGAGACCCAGTACTTC. The V call is TRBV5-1, the J call TRBJ2-5, with 10 positions matching TRBD1. The CDR3 spans 16 residues. From germline, CDR1 is SGHRS and CDR2 YFSETQ. V trimming: 1 base; J trimming: 5 bases; junction bases outside the gene matches: 8.

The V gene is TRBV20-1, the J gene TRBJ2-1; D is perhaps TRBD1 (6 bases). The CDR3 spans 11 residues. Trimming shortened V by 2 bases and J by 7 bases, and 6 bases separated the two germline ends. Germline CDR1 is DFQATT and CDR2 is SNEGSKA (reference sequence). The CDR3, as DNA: TGCAGTGCTAGAAGGGGGAATGAGCAGTTCTTC. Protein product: CSARRGNEQFF.

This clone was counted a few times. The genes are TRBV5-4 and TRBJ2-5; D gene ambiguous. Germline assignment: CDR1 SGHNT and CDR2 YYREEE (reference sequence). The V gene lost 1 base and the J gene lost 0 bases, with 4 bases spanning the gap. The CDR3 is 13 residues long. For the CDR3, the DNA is TGTGCCAGCAGCTTGACAGACCAAGAGACCCAGTACTTC. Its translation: CASSLTDQETQYF.

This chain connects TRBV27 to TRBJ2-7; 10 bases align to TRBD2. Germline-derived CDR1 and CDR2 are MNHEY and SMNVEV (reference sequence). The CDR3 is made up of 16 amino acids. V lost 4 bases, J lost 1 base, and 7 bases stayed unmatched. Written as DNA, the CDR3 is TGTGCCAGCAGTTCCCAACGGACTAGCGGATCCTACGAGCAGTACTTC. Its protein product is CASSSQRTSGSYEQYF.

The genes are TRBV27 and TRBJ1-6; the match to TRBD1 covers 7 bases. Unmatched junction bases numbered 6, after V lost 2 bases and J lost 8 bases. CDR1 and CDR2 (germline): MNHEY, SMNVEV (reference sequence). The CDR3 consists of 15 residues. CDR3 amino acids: CASSLQGVAYSPLHF. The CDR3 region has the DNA TGTGCCAGCAGTTTACAGGGGGTGGCATATTCACCCCTCCACTTT.

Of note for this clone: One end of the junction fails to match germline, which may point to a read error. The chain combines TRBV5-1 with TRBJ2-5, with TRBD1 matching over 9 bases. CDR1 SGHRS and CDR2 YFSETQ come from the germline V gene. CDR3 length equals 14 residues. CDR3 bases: TGTGCCAGCAGCTTGTGGGACAGGGCAGAGACCCAGTACTTC. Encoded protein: CASSLWDRAETQYF.

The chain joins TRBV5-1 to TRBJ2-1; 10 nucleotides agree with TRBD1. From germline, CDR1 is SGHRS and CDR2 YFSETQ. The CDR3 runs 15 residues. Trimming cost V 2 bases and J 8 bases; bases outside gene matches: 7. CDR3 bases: TGCGCCAGCAGCTTAAATCGGGACAGGGGTGATGAGCAGTTCTTC. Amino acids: CASSLNRDRGDEQFF.

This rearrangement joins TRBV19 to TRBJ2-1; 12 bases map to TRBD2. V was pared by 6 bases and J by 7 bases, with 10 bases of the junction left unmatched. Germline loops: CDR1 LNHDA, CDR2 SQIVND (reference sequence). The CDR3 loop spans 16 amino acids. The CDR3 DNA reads TGTGCCAGTAGATTCACTGGGCTAGCGGGAGGGAATGAGCAGTTCTTC. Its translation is CASRFTGLAGGNEQFF.

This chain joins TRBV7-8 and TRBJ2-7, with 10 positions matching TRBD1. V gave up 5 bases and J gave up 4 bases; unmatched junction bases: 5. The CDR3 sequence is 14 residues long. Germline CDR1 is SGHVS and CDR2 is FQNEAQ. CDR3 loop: CASSPTGQGYEQYF. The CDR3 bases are TGTGCCAGCAGCCCAACGGGACAGGGGTACGAGCAGTACTTC.

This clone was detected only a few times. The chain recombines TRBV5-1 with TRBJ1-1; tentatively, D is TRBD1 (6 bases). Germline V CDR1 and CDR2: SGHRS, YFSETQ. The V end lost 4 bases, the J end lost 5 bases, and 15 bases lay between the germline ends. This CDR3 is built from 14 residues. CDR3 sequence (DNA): TGCGCCAGCAGCGAAAAAGGGGGGAATACTGAAGCTTTCTTT. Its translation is CASSEKGGNTEAFF.

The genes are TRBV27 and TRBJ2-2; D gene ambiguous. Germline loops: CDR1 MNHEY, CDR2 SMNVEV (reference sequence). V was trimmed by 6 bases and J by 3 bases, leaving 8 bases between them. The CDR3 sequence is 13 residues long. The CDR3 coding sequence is TGTGCCAGCAGCCTCACATACACCGGGGAGCTGTTTTTT. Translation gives CASSLTYTGELFF.

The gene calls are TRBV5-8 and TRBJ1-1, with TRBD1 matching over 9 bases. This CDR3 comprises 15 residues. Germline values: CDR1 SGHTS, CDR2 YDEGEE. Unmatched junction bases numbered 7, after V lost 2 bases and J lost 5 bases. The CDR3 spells CASSLGDRGSTEAFF. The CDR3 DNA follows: TGTGCCAGCAGCTTAGGAGACAGGGGGTCTACTGAAGCTTTCTTT.

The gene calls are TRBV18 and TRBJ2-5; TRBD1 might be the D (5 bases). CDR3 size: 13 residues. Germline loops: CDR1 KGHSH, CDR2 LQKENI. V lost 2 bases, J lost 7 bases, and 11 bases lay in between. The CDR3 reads CASSPTERGTQYF. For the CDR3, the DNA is TGTGCCAGCTCACCAACGGAAAGGGGGACCCAGTACTTC.